This note documents a single T cell receptor beta chain sequence. Its cognate antigen is unknown. The germline V gene has CDR1 SGHTA and CDR2 FQGNSA. The V and J ends lost 2 bases and 2 bases respectively, with 3 bases between them. This CDR3 is built from 12 residues. This sample is part of a study of cytomegalovirus exposure and HLA in healthy donors. With 60 Vbeta and 13 Jbeta primers, the PCR was carried out. Some clones are missing from TCRdb's copy, which holds only in-frame ones; the method was immunoSEQ multiplex PCR. The top ten clones hold 2.1% of a sample with under 200,000 clones, roughly four fifths of them seen once. Notes on the study in general: A missense DCLRE1C variant was associated with V- and J-gene trimming of TCR beta chains in a later analysis, and an independent cohort replicated the association. Researchers reportedly found TCR beta sequences accurately predicted most subjects' HLA-A and HLA-B alleles. There were several of the most significant clusters that appeared linked to common viral pathogens in a later analysis. Cytomegalovirus status was reportedly diagnosed by the classifier with high specificity and sensitivity.

The clonotype originates from a young woman in good health and CMV-seropositive. Sequencing was carried out using PBMCs. The V gene is TRBV7-2, the J gene TRBJ2-5; D not certain. The CDR3 spells CASSLRQETQYF. The CDR3 nucleotides are TGTGCCAGCAGCTTACGTCAAGAGACCCAGTACTTC.